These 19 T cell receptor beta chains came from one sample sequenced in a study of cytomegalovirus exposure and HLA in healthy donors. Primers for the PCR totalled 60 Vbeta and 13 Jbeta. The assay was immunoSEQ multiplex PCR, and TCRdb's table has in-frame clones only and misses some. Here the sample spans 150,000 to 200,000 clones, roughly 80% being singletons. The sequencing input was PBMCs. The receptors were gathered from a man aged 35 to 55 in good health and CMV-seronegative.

As DNA, the CDR3 is TGTGCCAGCAGTTTAGGGAAACCGGGGACGCAGTATTTT. Translating it yields CASSLGKPGTQYF. The chain joins TRBV28 to TRBJ2-3; perhaps TRBD2 as D (5 bases). V lost 2 bases to trimming and J lost 9 bases, with 12 bases between them. This CDR3 is 13 amino acids long. Germline V lookup: CDR1 MDHEN, CDR2 SYDVKM.

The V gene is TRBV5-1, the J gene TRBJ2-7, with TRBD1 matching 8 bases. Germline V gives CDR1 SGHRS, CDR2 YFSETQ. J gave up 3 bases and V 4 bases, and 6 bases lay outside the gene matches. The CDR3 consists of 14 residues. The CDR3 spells CASSIGTGGYEQYF. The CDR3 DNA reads TGCGCCAGCAGCATAGGGACAGGCGGCTACGAGCAGTACTTC. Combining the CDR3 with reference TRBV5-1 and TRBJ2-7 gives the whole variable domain KAGVTQTPRYLIKTRGQQVTLSCSPISGHRSVSWYQQTPGQGLQFLFEYFSETQRNKGNFPGRFSGRQFSNSRSEMNVSTLELGDSALYLCASSIGTGGYEQYFGPGTRLTVT.

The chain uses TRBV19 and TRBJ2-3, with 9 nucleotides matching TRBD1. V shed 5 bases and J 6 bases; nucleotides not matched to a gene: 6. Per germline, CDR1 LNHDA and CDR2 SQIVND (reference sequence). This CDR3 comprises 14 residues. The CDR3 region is CASSSRQGEDTQYF. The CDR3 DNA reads TGTGCCAGTAGTTCCAGACAGGGGGAGGATACGCAGTATTTT.

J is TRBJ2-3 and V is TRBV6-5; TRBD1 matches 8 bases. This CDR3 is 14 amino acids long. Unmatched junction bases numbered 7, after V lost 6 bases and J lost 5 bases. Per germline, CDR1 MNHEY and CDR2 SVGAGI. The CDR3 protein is CASSPRGRVDTQYF. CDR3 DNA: TGTGCCAGCAGCCCCAGGGGGCGGGTAGATACGCAGTATTTT.

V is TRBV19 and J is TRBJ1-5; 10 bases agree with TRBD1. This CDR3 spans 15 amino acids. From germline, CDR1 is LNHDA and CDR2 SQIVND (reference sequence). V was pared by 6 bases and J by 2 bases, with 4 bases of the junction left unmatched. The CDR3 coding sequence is TGTGCCAGTAGATCCGGGACAGGGGGCAATCAGCCCCAGCATTTT. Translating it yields CASRSGTGGNQPQHF.

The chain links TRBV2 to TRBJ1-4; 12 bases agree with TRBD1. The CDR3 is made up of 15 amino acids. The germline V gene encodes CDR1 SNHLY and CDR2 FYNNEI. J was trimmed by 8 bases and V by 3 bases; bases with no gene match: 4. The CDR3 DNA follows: TGTGCCAGCAGTGAGGGGACAGGGGGCGACGAAAAACTGTTTTTT. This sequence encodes CASSEGTGGDEKLFF. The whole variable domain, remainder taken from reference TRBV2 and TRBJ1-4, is EPEVTQTPSHQVTQMGQEVILRCVPISNHLYFYWYRQILGQKVEFLVSFYNNEISEKSEIFDDQFSVERPDGSNFTLKIRSTKLEDSAMYFCASSEGTGGDEKLFFGSGTQLSVL.

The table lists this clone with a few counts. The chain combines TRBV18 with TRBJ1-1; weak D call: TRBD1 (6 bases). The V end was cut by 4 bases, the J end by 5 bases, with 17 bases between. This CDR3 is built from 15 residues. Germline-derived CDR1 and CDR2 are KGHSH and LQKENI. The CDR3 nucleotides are TGTGCCAGCTCACAGCAGGGGACCCAGTCGACTGAAGCTTTCTTT. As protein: CASSQQGTQSTEAFF.

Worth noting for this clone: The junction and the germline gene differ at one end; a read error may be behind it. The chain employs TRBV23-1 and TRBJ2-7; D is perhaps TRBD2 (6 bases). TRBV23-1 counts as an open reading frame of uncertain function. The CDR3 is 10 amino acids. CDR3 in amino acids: CASSLQGGIF. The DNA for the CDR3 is TGCGCCAGCAGTCTCCAGGGAGGAATCTTC.

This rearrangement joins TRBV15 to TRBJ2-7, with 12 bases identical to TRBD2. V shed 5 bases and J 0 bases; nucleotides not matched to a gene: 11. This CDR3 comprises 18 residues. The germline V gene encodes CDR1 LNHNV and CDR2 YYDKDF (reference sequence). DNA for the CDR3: TGTGCCACCAGCCCAAGGACTAGCGGGACCCGGCGCTCCTACGAGCAGTACTTC. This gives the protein CATSPRTSGTRRSYEQYF.

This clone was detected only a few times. CDR3 in DNA: TGTGCCAGCAGGCCGACAGGGGTCTATGGCTACACCTTC. The encoded protein is CASRPTGVYGYTF. This chain links TRBV28 with TRBJ1-2; TRBD1 aligns across 8 bases. Looked up from germline, CDR1 is MDHEN and CDR2 is SYDVKM. The CDR3 consists of 13 residues. V dropped 6 bases and J dropped 4; count of bases not matched to a gene: 4.

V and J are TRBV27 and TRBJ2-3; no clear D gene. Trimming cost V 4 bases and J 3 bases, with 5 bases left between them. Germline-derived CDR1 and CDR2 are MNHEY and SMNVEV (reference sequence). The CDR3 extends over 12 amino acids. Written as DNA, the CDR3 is TGTGCCAGCAGTTCAGCGACAGATACGCAGTATTTT. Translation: CASSSATDTQYF.

The CDR3 reads CASSTPGQGDTPPQYF. Here the CDR3 DNA reads TGTGCCAGCAGCACTCCGGGACAGGGGGACACTCCCCCGCAGTATTTT. The gene calls are TRBV5-4 and TRBJ2-3; 11 positions agree with TRBD1. Trimming at V came to 4 bases and at J to 10 bases, leaving 14 bases not matched to a gene. The V gene's germline CDR1 is SGHNT and CDR2 YYREEE (reference sequence). The CDR3 spans 16 residues.

CDR3 nucleotide sequence: TGTGCCTGGAGTGGGCTTATAACCTACGAGCAGTACTTC. Encoded protein: CAWSGLITYEQYF. V and J are TRBV30 and TRBJ2-7; D gene ambiguous. Germline values: CDR1 GTSNPN, CDR2 SVGIG (reference sequence). The CDR3 is made up of 13 amino acids. Trimming removed 1 base from V and 2 bases from J, with 9 bases in between. Supplemented by reference TRBV30 and TRBJ2-7, the full variable domain reads SQTIHQWPATLVQPVGSPLSLECTVEGTSNPNLYWYRQAAGRGLQLLFYSVGIGQISSEVPQNLSASRPQDRQFILSSKKLLLSDSGFYLCAWSGLITYEQYFGPGTRLTVT.

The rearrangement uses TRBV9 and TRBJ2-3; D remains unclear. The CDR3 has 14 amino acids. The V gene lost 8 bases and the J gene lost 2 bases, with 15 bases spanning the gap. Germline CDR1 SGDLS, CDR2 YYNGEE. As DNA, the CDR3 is TGTGCCAGTACTAACCCCCCCTTCACAGATACGCAGTATTTT. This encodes CASTNPPFTDTQYF.

CDR3 nucleotide sequence: TGTGCCAGCAGCTTAGGCGTCTCCTACGAGCAGTACTTC. Translating it yields CASSLGVSYEQYF. The chain is built from TRBV7-2 and TRBJ2-7; no reliable D call. The CDR3 is 13 residues long. V dropped 1 base and J dropped 0 bases, with 4 bases sitting between them. Germline CDR1 is SGHTA and CDR2 is FQGNSA.

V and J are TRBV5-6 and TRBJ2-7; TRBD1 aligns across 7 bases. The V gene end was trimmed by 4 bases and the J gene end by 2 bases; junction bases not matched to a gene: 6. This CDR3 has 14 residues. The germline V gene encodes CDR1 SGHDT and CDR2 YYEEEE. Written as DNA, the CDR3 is TGTGCCAGCAGCGCCCCGGGACAGCCCTACGAGCAGTACTTC. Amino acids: CASSAPGQPYEQYF.

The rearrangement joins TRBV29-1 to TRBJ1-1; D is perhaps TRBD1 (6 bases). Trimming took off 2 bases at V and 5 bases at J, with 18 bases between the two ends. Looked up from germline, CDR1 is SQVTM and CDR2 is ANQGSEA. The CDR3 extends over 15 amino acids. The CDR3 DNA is TGCAGCGTTGAATATCTCGGGAGGAGGGGGACTGAAGCTTTCTTT. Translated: CSVEYLGRRGTEAFF.

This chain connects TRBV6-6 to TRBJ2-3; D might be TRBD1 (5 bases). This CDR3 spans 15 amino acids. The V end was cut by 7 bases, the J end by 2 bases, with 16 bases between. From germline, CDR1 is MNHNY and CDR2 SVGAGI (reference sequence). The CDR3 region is CASIETPTATDTQYF. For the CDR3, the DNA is TGTGCCAGCATCGAGACCCCGACAGCCACAGATACGCAGTATTTT.

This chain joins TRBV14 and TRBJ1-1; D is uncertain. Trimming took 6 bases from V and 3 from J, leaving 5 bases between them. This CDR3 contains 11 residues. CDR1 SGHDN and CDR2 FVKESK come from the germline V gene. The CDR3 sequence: CASRQYTEAFF. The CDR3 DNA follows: TGTGCCAGCAGACAGTACACTGAAGCTTTCTTT.